This T cell receptor beta chain was recovered during a study of CD8 T cells in Susac syndrome. Random-hexamer reverse transcription was applied to roughly 0.5 to 1 ug RNA. The CDR3 of TCR beta was amplified by immunoSEQ multiplex PCR across 54 Vbeta and 13 Jbeta. TCRdb reprocessed the immunoSEQ multiplex PCR reads with MiXCR, giving one entry per CDR3 protein. The sample consists of about 150,000 distinct CDR3 sequences, 90% to 95% of them appearing once. This CDR3 comprises 15 residues. Trimming shortened V by 5 bases and J by 2 bases, and 13 bases separated the two germline ends. The V gene's germline CDR1 is MDHEN and CDR2 SYDVKM. The authors sequenced TCR beta from blood CD8+ and CD4+ T cells.

This TCR derives from a human donor with multiple sclerosis. The sequenced material came from CD4+ T cells from PBMCs. This chain connects TRBV28 to TRBJ1-5, with TRBD1 as a possible D gene (6 bases). In DNA, the CDR3 is TGTGCCAGCAGTCCCGGGGGCAAGGGCAATCAGCCCCAGCATTTT. Protein sequence: CASSPGGKGNQPQHF.